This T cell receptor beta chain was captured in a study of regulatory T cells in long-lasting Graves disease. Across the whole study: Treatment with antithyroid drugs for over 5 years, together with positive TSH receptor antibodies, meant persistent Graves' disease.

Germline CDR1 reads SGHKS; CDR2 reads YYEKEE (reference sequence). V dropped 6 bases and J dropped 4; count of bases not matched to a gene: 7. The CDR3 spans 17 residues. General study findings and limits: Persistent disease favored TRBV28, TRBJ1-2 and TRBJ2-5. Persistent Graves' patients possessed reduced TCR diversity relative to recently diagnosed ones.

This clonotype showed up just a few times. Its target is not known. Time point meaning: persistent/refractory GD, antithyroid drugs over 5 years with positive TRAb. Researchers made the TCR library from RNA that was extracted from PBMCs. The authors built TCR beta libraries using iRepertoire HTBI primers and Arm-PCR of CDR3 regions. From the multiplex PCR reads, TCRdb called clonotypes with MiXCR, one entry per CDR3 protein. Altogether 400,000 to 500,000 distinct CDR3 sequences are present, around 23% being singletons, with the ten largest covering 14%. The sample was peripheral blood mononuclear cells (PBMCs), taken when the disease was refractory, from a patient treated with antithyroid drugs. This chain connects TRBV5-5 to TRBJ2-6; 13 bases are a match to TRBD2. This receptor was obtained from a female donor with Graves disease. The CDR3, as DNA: TGTGCCAGCACCCCGGGACTAGCGGGATTAGGGGCCAACGTCCTGACTTTC. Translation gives CASTPGLAGLGANVLTF.